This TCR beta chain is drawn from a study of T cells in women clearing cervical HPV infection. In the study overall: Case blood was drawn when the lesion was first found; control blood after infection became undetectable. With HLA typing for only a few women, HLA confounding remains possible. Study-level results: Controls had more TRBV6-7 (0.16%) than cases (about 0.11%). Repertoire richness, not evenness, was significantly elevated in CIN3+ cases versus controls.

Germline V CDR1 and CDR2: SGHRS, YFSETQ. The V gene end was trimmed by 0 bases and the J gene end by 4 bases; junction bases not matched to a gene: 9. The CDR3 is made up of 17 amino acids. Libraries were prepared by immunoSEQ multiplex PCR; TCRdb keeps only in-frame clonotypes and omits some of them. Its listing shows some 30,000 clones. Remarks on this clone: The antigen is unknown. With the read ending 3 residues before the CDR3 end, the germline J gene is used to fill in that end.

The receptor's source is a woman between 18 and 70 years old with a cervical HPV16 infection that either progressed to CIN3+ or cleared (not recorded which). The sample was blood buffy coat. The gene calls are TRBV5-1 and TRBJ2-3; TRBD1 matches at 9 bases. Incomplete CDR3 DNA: TGCGCCAGCAGCTTGGCCAATGGACAGGGGCCAGCAGATACG. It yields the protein CASSLANGQGPADT. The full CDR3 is CASSLANGQGPADTQYF.